The clone carrying this T cell receptor beta chain was found many times. Its antigen is currently unknown. A junction end diverges from the germline sequence, so it may reflect a read error. Beta-chain TCR CDR3 regions were amplified from RNA transcripts. Second-round multiplex PCR came after first-round RT-PCR with HTBI primers. From the multiplex PCR reads, TCRdb called clonotypes with MiXCR, one entry per CDR3 protein. The top ten clones hold 8.5% to 14% of a sample with around 1.1 million distinct CDR3 sequences, roughly two fifths of them seen once. This sample stems from a study of Graves' ophthalmopathy and Graves' hyperthyroidism. Study in general: Hyperthyroidism showing no ophthalmopathy within 18 months of follow-up was stable. Findings of the study overall: Ophthalmopathy versus stable hyperthyroidism: 13-signature model gave just under 90% sensitivity, 75% to 82% specificity.

Uncontrolled infections, other autoimmune diseases, pregnancy or lactation barred patients from enrollment. Sequenced sample: peripheral blood or thyroid tissue (not recorded which). The sequence was collected from an adult man with Graves' hyperthyroidism.

The DNA of the CDR3 is TGTGCCAGCAGCTCCCGTCAAGAGACCCAGTACTTC. Amino acid sequence: CASSSRQETQYF. V and J are TRBV5-1 and TRBJ2-5; no firm D call. Germline V gene data show CDR1 as SGHRS and CDR2 as YFSETQ. CDR3 length: 12 residues.